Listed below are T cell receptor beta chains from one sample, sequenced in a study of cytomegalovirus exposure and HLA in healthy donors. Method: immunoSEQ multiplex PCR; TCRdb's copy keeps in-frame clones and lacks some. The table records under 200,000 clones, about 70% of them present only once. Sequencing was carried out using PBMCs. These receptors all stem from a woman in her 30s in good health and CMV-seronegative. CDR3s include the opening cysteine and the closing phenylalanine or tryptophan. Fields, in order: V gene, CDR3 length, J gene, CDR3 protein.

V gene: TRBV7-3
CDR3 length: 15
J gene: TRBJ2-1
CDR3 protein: CASSFFGSSYNEQFF

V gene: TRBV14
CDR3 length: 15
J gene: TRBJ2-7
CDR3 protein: CASSRNWGLTYEQYF

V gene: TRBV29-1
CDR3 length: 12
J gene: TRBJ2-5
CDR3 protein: CSVEIQQETQYF

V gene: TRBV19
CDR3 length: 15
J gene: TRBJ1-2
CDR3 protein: CASSINRQGRYGYTF

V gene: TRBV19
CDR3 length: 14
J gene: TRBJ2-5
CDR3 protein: CASSIGGRDETQYF

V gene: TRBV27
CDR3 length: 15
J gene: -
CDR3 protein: CASSTIQGDIGEQYF

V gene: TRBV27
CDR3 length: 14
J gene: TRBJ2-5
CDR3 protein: CASSLSVRGETQYF

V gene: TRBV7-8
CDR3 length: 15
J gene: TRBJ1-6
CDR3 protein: CASSSSSGERSPLHF

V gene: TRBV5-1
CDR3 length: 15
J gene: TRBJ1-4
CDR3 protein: CASSYTRGQGEKLFF

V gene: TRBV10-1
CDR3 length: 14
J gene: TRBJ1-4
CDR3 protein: CASSEMPKGGKLFF

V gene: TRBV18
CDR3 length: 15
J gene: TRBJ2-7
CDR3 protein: CASSRSRQGRNEQYF

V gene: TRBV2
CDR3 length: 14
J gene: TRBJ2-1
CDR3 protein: CASRMLAGYNEQFF

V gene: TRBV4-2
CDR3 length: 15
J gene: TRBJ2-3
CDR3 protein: CASSQEGGSTDTQYF

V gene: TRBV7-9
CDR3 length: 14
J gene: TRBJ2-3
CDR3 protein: CASSPGGVGVAQYF

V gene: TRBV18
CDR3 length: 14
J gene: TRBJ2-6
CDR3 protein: CASIQGTGANVLTF

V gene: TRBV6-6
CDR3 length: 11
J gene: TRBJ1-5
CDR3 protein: CASGGSQPQHF

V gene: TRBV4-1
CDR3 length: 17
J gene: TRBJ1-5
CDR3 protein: CASSHSSARGAVQPQHF

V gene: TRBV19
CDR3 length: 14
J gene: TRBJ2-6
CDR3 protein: CASSILAGANVLTF

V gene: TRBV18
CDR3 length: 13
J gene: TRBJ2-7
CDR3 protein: CASSSGRSYEQYF

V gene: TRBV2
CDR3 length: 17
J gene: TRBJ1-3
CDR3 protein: CASRSGQGFLSGNTIYF

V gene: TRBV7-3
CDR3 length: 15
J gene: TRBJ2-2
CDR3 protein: CASSSTGGANGELFF

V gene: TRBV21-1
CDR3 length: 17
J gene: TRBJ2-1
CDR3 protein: CASSKGGLAGARNEQFF

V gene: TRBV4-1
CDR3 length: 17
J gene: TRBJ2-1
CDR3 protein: CASSLTRGESSYNEQFF

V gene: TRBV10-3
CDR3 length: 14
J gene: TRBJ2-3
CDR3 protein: CAISEGGPTDTQYF

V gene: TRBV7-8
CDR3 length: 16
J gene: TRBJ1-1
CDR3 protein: CASSFQVLQMNTEAFF

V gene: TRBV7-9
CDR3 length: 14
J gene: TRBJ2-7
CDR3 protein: CASSLPGSSYEQYF

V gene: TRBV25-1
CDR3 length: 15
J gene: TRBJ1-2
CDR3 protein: CASSEGVGLDYGYTF

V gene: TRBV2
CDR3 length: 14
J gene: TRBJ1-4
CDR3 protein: CAITAGQMNEKLFF

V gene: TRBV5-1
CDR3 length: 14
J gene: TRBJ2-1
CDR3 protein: CASNPGAGYNEQFF

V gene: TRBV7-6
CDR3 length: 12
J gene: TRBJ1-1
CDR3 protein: CASSHRGTEAFF

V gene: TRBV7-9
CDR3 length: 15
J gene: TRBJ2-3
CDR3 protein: CASSLASGSRRKQYF

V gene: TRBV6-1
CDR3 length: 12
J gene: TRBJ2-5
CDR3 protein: CASRSREGTQYF

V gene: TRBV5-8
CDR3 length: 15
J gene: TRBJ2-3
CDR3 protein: CASSTSGARTDTQYF

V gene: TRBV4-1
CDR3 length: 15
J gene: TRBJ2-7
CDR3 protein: CASSQGLATTYEQYF

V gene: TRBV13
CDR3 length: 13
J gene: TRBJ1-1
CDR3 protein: CASSLARNTEAFF

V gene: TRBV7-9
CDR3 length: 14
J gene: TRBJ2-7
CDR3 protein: CASSWTGTTYEQYF

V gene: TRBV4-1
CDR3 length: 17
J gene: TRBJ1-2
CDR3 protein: CASSQDSGGRVSYGYTF

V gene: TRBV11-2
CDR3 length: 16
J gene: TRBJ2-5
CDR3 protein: CASSLGTRDSGETQYF

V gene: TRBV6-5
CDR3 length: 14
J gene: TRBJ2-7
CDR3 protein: CASSYSSGVEEQYF